Sequencing of this TCR beta chain was carried out in a study of shared clonotypes between healthy human individuals. About the research overall: Each donor contributed plates that comprised three CD4 naive, three CD4 memory, two CD8 naive and one CD8 memory. Overall study results and limits: Generation probabilities of non-shared clonotypes were lower (relative to those shared by all four donors). The study sampled only blood, and tissue repertoires likely differ.

Original processing notes: Filtering was not the same, since immunoSEQ gave junction-only sequences without quality scores. Measured with immunoSEQ multiplex PCR; TCRdb has only the in-frame clones, and not every one. From that table come the V and J calls and clone size; the DNA was used to work out D and trimming. Counted here are more than 600,000 clones, around 90% occurring once; the ten biggest clones make up approximately 24%. The naive CD8 population came from CD45RO-negative cells selected for CCR7, without terminally differentiated effector memory CD45RA+ cells. About this clone: Its antigen is unknown.

Between the trimmed V and J ends, which lost 9 bases and 6 bases, there was a span of 15 bases. The CDR3 consists of 12 residues. Germline loops: CDR1 SGHVS, CDR2 FQNEAQ. The chain carries TRBV7-8 and TRBJ2-7; the D is unclear. Sequenced input: naive CD8+ T cells sorted from blood. This sequence was found in a man under 40 in good health. Written as DNA, the CDR3 is TGTGCCAGTGAAGGATTATCAGGCGAGCAGTACTTC. This gives the protein CASEGLSGEQYF.